This T cell receptor beta chain originates from a study of T cell changes during pregnancy in multiple sclerosis. Sequencing used immunoSEQ multiplex PCR; TCRdb keeps in-frame clones, though not all of them. The data show around 80,000 clones, about 92% seen once. From germline, CDR1 is SGHTA and CDR2 FQGTGA. The CDR3 is 15 residues long. V gave up 2 bases and J gave up 4 bases; unmatched junction bases: 4. Sequenced here: peripheral blood, sampled before pregnancy. This TCR was recovered from a female donor with multiple sclerosis, enrolled in a pregnancy study. The V call is TRBV7-3, the J call TRBJ2-1; TRBD2 matches at 8 bases. CDR3 DNA: TGTGCCAGCAGCTTAGCGGGAGGTGCATACAATGAGCAGTTCTTC. As protein: CASSLAGGAYNEQFF. Full variable domain (outside the CDR3, taken from reference TRBV7-3 and TRBJ2-1): GAGVSQTPSNKVTEKGKYVELRCDPISGHTALYWYRQSLGQGPEFLIYFQGTGAADDSGLPNDRFFAVRPEGSVSTLKIQRTERGDSAVYLCASSLAGGAYNEQFFGPGTRLTVL.